Following are 7 T cell receptor beta chains from one sample sequenced in a study of cytomegalovirus exposure and HLA in healthy donors. 13 Jbeta primers and 60 Vbeta primers were used for the PCR. This table comes from immunoSEQ multiplex PCR, and its TCRdb copy is limited to in-frame clones, with some not included. The sample includes 100,000 to 150,000 clones, around 80% seen only once; the top ten take over 0.2%. The sample comprised PBMCs. The receptors here all came from a man aged 45-65 years in good health and CMV-seronegative.

CDR3: CASRKDQRREQYF. CDR3 DNA: TGTGCCAGCAGAAAAGACCAGAGGCGGGAGCAGTACTTC. This chain connects TRBV2 to TRBJ2-5; 7 bases are a match to TRBD2. Germline values: CDR1 SNHLY, CDR2 FYNNEI. The junction had 12 bases not matched to a gene; V was cut back by 6 bases and J by 11 bases. The CDR3 consists of 13 residues.

This clone appeared a single time. V gene TRBV9 combines with J gene TRBJ2-7; a possible D gene is TRBD2 (6 bases). Trimming took off 0 bases at V and 1 base at J, with 8 bases between the two ends. CDR3 length: 14 amino acids. Germline-derived CDR1 and CDR2 are SGDLS and YYNGEE. This CDR3 reads CASSVASVSYEQYF. In DNA, the CDR3 is TGTGCCAGCAGCGTAGCTAGCGTTTCCTACGAGCAGTACTTC.

The CDR3, as DNA: TGCGCCAGCAGCTTGGTCAGCGGGGGGGTGGAAGAGCAGTTCTTC. Translation: CASSLVSGGVEEQFF. The chain recombines TRBV5-1 with TRBJ2-1; 10 nucleotides match TRBD2. Germline V gene data show CDR1 as SGHRS and CDR2 as YFSETQ. This CDR3 has 15 amino acids. After removal of 0 bases from V and 10 bases from J, the junction contained 7 bases not matched to a gene.

The rearrangement uses TRBV9 and TRBJ1-4; tentatively, D is TRBD1 (5 bases). The CDR3 runs to 14 residues. Germline-derived CDR1 and CDR2 are SGDLS and YYNGEE. Trimming shortened V by 3 bases and J by 7 bases, and 13 bases separated the two germline ends. The DNA of the CDR3 is TGTGCCAGCAGCGCGGACATAATGAGTGAAAAACTGTTTTTT. As protein: CASSADIMSEKLFF.

The chain uses TRBV9 and TRBJ2-3; 12 nucleotides line up with TRBD2. Germline lookup yields CDR1 SGDLS and CDR2 YYNGEE. J was trimmed by 8 bases and V by 2 bases; bases with no gene match: 9. This CDR3 region has 16 residues. The CDR3 loop reads CASSVSSGGDQGTQYF. In DNA, the CDR3 is TGTGCCAGCAGCGTGTCTAGCGGGGGGGACCAGGGTACGCAGTATTTT. Supplemented by reference TRBV9 and TRBJ2-3, the full variable domain reads DSGVTQTPKHLITATGQRVTLRCSPRSGDLSVYWYQQSLDQGLQFLIQYYNGEERAKGNILERFSAQQFPDLHSELNLSSLELGDSALYFCASSVSSGGDQGTQYFGPGTRLTVL.

This clone was observed a handful of times. The V gene is TRBV15, the J gene TRBJ2-7; D might be TRBD1 (5 bases). The CDR3 runs to 13 residues. With 5 bases removed from V and 6 bases from J, the gap between germline ends came to 14 bases. Germline V gene data show CDR1 as LNHNV and CDR2 as YYDKDF (reference sequence). The CDR3 spells CATSAPGPCEQYF. In DNA, the CDR3 is TGTGCCACCAGCGCCCCAGGGCCCTGCGAGCAGTACTTC. The whole variable domain, filled in from reference TRBV15 and TRBJ2-7, reads DAMVIQNPRYQVTQFGKPVTLSCSQTLNHNVMYWYQQKSSQAPKLLFHYYDKDFNNEADTPDNFQSRRPNTSFCFLDIRSPGLGDTAMYLCATSAPGPCEQYFGPGTRLTVT.

The CDR3: CASVHQKGLAGGELFF. The CDR3 nucleotides are TGTGCCAGCGTTCACCAGAAGGGACTAGCGGGGGGGGAGCTGTTTTTT. This chain joins TRBV7-8 and TRBJ2-2; TRBD2 aligns across 13 bases. The J segment lost 8 bases and the V segment lost 8 bases, leaving 11 bases of the junction unmatched. CDR3 size: 16 residues. Germline V gives CDR1 SGHVS, CDR2 FQNEAQ.